Listed here are 11 T cell receptor beta chains from one sample, sequenced in a study of cytomegalovirus exposure and HLA in healthy donors. A multiplex PCR was run with 60 Vbeta primers and 13 Jbeta primers. The method was immunoSEQ multiplex PCR; TCRdb's version includes in-frame clones alone and lacks a portion of them. The sample has some 100,000 clones; 84% are singletons. The source material was PBMCs. The receptors here all came from a young woman in good health and CMV-seronegative.

The J gene is TRBJ1-6, the V gene TRBV18; TRBD1 aligns across 10 bases. The CDR3 spans 16 residues. Germline CDR1 and CDR2: KGHSH and LQKENI. V lost 4 bases to trimming and J lost 9 bases; unmatched junction nucleotides: 9. The CDR3 sequence is CASSQLDRGARSPLHF. The CDR3 DNA reads TGTGCCAGCTCACAACTGGACAGGGGGGCGCGTTCACCCCTCCACTTT.

This clone was detected only once. This rearrangement joins TRBV5-5 to TRBJ2-2; 7 nucleotides match TRBD1. The CDR3 has 17 amino acids. The J segment lost 2 bases and the V segment lost 4 bases, leaving 11 bases of the junction unmatched. CDR1 is SGHKS, CDR2 YYEKEE, per germline (reference sequence). This CDR3 reads CASSRATGTENTGELFF. The DNA for the CDR3 is TGTGCCAGCAGCCGAGCGACCGGGACAGAAAACACCGGGGAGCTGTTTTTT.

J is TRBJ1-1 and V is TRBV7-2; D possibly corresponds to TRBD1 (5 bases). The ends were cut back, 5 bases at V and 3 bases at J, with 22 bases in the middle. CDR1 and CDR2 (germline): SGHTA, FQGNSA. The CDR3 runs 17 residues. The CDR3 protein is CASSPNLQGGVDTEAFF. Written as DNA, the CDR3 is TGTGCCAGCAGCCCCAATCTCCAGGGAGGAGTTGACACTGAAGCTTTCTTT.

The V call is TRBV14, the J call TRBJ1-5; D perhaps matches TRBD1 (6 bases). V dropped 0 bases and J dropped 0 bases, with 12 bases sitting between them. Germline assignment: CDR1 SGHDN and CDR2 FVKESK. CDR3 length: 17 residues. The chain's CDR3 is CASSQEGDIHSNQPQHF. In DNA, the CDR3 is TGTGCCAGCAGCCAAGAGGGGGACATTCATAGCAATCAGCCCCAGCATTTT.

This clone is a singleton in its sample. The chain uses TRBV19 and TRBJ2-1; tentative D call: TRBD2 (6 bases). There are 14 residues in the CDR3. From germline, CDR1 is LNHDA and CDR2 SQIVND (reference sequence). V dropped 8 bases and J dropped 2 bases, with 13 bases sitting between them. This chain's CDR3 is CASHSGDPYNEQFF. The CDR3 nucleotides are TGTGCCAGTCATAGCGGAGACCCCTACAATGAGCAGTTCTTC.

The chain carries TRBV11-2 and TRBJ2-6, with 9 bases fitting TRBD2. The trim removed 1 base at V and 1 base at J, leaving 8 bases unmatched. The CDR3 length is 19 residues. The germline CDR1 and CDR2 sequences are SGHAT and FQNNGV. The CDR3 reads CASSLGPGLAMSGANVLTF. The CDR3 coding sequence is TGTGCCAGCAGCTTAGGGCCGGGACTAGCTATGTCTGGGGCCAACGTCCTGACTTTC.

The V and J genes are TRBV28 and TRBJ1-4; D unresolved. Germline V CDR1 and CDR2: MDHEN, SYDVKM. The CDR3 is 14 amino acids. The V end lost 1 base, the J end lost 0 bases, and 3 bases lay between the germline ends. CDR3 nucleotides: TGTGCCAGCAGTTTATCTGCAACTAATGAAAAACTGTTTTTT. Translating it yields CASSLSATNEKLFF.

This clone appeared a single time. The chain is built from TRBV19 and TRBJ1-3, with D possibly TRBD1 on 5 matching bases. The CDR3 has 17 residues. Trimming stripped 9 bases from V and 0 bases from J, with 21 bases between. Per germline, CDR1 LNHDA and CDR2 SQIVND (reference sequence). CDR3 region: CASSLRGSVFSGNTIYF. The CDR3 DNA follows: TGTGCCAGCTCGCTTAGGGGCAGCGTTTTCTCTGGAAACACCATATATTTT.

The chain carries TRBV4-3 and TRBJ2-1, with 10 positions matching TRBD2. This CDR3 has 15 amino acids. From germline, CDR1 is LGHNA and CDR2 YSLEER. V lost 2 bases and J lost 5; bases outside the gene matches: 3. Here the CDR3 DNA reads TGCGCCAGCAGCCAATTACTAGCGGGGAACAATGAGCAGTTCTTC. As protein: CASSQLLAGNNEQFF.

The chain carries TRBV21-1 and TRBJ2-7; the table assigns TRBD2, which was not confirmed against the DNA. TRBV21-1 is labeled a pseudogene. The length of the CDR3 is 16 residues. The CDR3 nucleotides read TGTGCCAGATTGAACAGGACCCGGGAGGGCTCCTACGAGCAGTACTTC. Translated, it gives CARLNRTREGSYEQYF.

The chain's CDR3 is CASSFGRGGNEQFF. As DNA, the CDR3 is TGTGCCAGCAGTTTTGGGCGGGGGGGCAATGAGCAGTTCTTC. This chain links TRBV28 with TRBJ2-1; the match to TRBD2 covers 9 bases. Germline CDR1 is MDHEN and CDR2 is SYDVKM. The CDR3 contains 14 residues. V lost 3 bases, J lost 6 bases, and 3 bases stayed unmatched.